Included here is one TCR beta chain sequence, with context. Primers included in the PCR were 60 Vbeta and 13 Jbeta primers. Using immunoSEQ multiplex PCR, the repertoire was profiled, and TCRdb retains in-frame clones only, with some absent. Of tens of thousands of clones listed, approximately 74% were seen once; the top ten hold about 24%. This sample was included in a study of cytomegalovirus exposure and HLA in healthy donors. The sample comprised PBMCs. The TCR comes from a woman aged 25-40 years in good health and CMV-seropositive.

The CDR3 is CASSQDHTQGHGYTF. The CDR3 nucleotides are TGCGCCAGCAGCCAAGATCACACTCAGGGGCATGGCTACACCTTC. The V call is TRBV4-3, the J call TRBJ1-2; TRBD1 might be the D (6 bases). The V gene lost 0 bases and the J gene lost 6 bases, with 14 bases spanning the gap. Germline-derived CDR1 and CDR2 are LGHNA and YSLEER. This CDR3 region has 15 residues.